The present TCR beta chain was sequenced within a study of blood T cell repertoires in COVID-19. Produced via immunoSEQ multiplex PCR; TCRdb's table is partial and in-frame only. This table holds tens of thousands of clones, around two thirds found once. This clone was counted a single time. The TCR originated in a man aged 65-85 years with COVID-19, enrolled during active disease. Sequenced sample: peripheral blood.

The CDR3 protein is CASSLVRGDDEQYF. The CDR3, as DNA: TGCGCCAGCAGCTTGGTCAGGGGCGACGACGAGCAGTACTTC. This rearrangement joins TRBV5-1 to TRBJ2-7, with D possibly TRBD1 on 6 matching bases. V dropped 0 bases and J dropped 5 bases, with 12 bases sitting between them. This CDR3 is built from 14 residues. CDR1 is SGHRS, CDR2 YFSETQ, per germline.